The rows below give T cell receptor beta chains drawn from one sample of a study of T cells after somatic rescue of genetic block. TCRdb's copy holds only in-frame clones and misses some; the assay was immunoSEQ multiplex PCR. The sample has under 150,000 clones, 85% to 95% seen once. Sequenced: peripheral blood mononuclear cells (PBMCs). The receptor source for this set is a woman younger than 35. The CDR3 runs from the conserved cysteine through the conserved F or W. D genes are given only for firm matches. Size is omitted from some rows. Given values are once, few, many or a class for expanded clones.

J: TRBJ1-4; V: TRBV9; size: NA; D: NA; CDR3: CASSVGLQNEKLFF; DNA: TGTGCCAGCAGCGTGGGACTGCAAAATGAAAAACTGTTTTTT
J: TRBJ1-3; V: TRBV6-6; size: few; D: TRBD1; CDR3: CATGQGDPYSGNTIYF; DNA: TGTGCCACCGGACAGGGCGATCCCTACTCTGGAAACACCATATATTTT
J: TRBJ2-7; V: TRBV7-9; size: NA; D: NA; CDR3: CASSPSTGEAEYEQYF; DNA: TGTGCCAGCAGCCCCTCGACAGGTGAGGCAGAATACGAGCAGTACTTC
J: TRBJ1-6; V: TRBV4-1; size: NA; D: NA; CDR3: CASSQEVPASSYNSPLHF; DNA: TGCGCCAGCAGCCAAGAAGTGCCAGCCAGCTCCTATAATTCACCCCTCCACTTT
J: TRBJ1-2; V: TRBV4-2; size: NA; D: TRBD1; CDR3: CASSQDGDQGDYGYTF; DNA: TGTGCCAGCAGCCAAGATGGAGACCAGGGGGATTATGGCTACACCTTC
J: TRBJ1-2; V: TRBV11-3; size: NA; D: NA; CDR3: CASSPDGNYGYTF; DNA: TGTGCCAGCAGTCCCGACGGGAACTATGGCTACACCTTC
J: TRBJ1-2; V: TRBV19; size: medium-sized; D: TRBD1; CDR3: CASRPGTGLYGYTF; DNA: TGTGCCAGTAGACCGGGGACAGGGCTCTATGGCTACACCTTC
J: TRBJ1-2; V: TRBV4-1; size: NA; D: TRBD1; CDR3: CASSPRQGARGYTF; DNA: TGCGCCAGCAGCCCTCGACAGGGGGCGCGTGGCTACACCTTC
J: TRBJ2-1; V: TRBV4-3; size: NA; D: TRBD2; CDR3: CASSQARRGAYNEQFF; DNA: TGCGCCAGCAGCCAAGCTAGGCGGGGGGCTTACAATGAGCAGTTCTTC
J: TRBJ2-3; V: TRBV4-1; size: NA; D: TRBD2; CDR3: CASSQWLAGEDTQYF; DNA: TGCGCCAGCAGCCAATGGCTAGCGGGGGAAGATACGCAGTATTTT
J: TRBJ2-3; V: TRBV5-4; size: NA; D: NA; CDR3: CASSLRGNTDTQYF; DNA: TGTGCCAGCAGCTTGAGAGGGAACACAGATACGCAGTATTTT
J: TRBJ2-1; V: TRBV11-2; size: NA; D: NA; CDR3: CASSRARGSYNEQFF; DNA: TGTGCCAGCAGCCGGGCCAGGGGTTCCTACAATGAGCAGTTCTTC
J: TRBJ2-1; V: TRBV2; size: NA; D: NA; CDR3: CASRREGEQFF; DNA: TGTGCCAGCAGGCGAGAGGGTGAGCAGTTCTTC